Only a few counts were recorded for the clone carrying this T cell receptor beta chain. A read error may produce the germline difference seen at one junction end. CDR3 length equals 15 residues. Germline lookup yields CDR1 SEHNR and CDR2 FQNEAQ (reference sequence). This sample was included in a study of cytomegalovirus exposure and HLA in healthy donors. Primers: 60 Vbeta forward and 13 Jbeta reverse. TCRdb's copy holds only in-frame clones and misses some; the assay was immunoSEQ multiplex PCR. The sample has about 160,000 clones, 70% to 80% seen once. The sample taken for sequencing was PBMCs. This receptor was obtained from a man aged 18-30 years in good health and CMV-seropositive. The chain combines TRBV7-9 with TRBJ2-5; TRBD2 agrees at 8 bases. CDR3 region: CASGGLVGDQESQYF. The CDR3 bases are TGTGCCAGCGGGGGACTAGTGGGGGATCAAGAGAGCCAGTACTTC. Filled out from reference TRBV7-9 and TRBJ2-5, the complete variable domain reads DTGVSQNPRHKITKRGQNVTFRCDPISEHNRLYWYRQTLGQGPEFLTYFQNEAQLEKSRLLSDRFSAERPKGSFSTLEIQRTEQGDSAMYLCASGGLVGDQESQYFGPGTRLLVL.